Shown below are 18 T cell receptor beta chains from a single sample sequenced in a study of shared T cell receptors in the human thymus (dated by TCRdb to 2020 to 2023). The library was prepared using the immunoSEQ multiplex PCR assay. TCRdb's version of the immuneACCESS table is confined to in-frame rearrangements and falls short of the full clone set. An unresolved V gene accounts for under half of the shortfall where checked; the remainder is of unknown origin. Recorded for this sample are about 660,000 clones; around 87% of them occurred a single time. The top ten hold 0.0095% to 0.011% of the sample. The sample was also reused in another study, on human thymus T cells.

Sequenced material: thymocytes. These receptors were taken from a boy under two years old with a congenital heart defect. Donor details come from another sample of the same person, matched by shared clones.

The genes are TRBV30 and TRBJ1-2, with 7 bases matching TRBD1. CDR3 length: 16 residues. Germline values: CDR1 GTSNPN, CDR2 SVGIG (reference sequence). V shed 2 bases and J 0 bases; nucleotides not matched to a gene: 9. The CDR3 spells CAWSTTGSWANYGYTF. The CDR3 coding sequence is TGTGCCTGGAGTACGACAGGGAGTTGGGCTAACTATGGCTACACCTTC.

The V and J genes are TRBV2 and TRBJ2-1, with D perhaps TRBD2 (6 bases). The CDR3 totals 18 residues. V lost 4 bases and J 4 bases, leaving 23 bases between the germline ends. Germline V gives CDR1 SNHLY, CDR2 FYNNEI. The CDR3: CASSAEIEVSGLYNEQFF. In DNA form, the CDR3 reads TGTGCCAGCAGTGCAGAAATTGAAGTGAGCGGGCTGTACAATGAGCAGTTCTTC.

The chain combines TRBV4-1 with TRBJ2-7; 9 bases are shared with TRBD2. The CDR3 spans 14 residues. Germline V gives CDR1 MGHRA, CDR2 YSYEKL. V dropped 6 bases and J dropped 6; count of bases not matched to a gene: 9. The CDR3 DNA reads TGCGCCAGCAGTAGACTAGCGGAAATCGGCGAGCAGTACTTC. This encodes CASSRLAEIGEQYF.

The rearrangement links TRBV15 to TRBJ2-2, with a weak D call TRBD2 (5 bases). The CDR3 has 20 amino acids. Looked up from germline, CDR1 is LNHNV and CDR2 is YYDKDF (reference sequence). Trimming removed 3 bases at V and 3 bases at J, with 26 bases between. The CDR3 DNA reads TGTGCCACCAGCAGTGACGTTCATGGGTTATGGGAGAGGGACACCGGGGAGCTGTTTTTT. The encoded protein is CATSSDVHGLWERDTGELFF.

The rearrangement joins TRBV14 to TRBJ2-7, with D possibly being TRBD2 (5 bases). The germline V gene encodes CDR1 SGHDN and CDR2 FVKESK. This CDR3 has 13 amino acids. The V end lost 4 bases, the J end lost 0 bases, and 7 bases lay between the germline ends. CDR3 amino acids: CASSRGFSYEQYF. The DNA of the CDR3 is TGTGCCAGCAGCCGCGGGTTCTCCTACGAGCAGTACTTC.

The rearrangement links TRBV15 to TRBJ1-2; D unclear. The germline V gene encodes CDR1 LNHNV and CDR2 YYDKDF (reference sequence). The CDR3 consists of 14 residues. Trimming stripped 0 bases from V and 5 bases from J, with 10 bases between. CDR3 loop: CATSREIEAYGYTF. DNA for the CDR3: TGTGCCACCAGCAGAGAGATCGAGGCTTATGGCTACACCTTC.

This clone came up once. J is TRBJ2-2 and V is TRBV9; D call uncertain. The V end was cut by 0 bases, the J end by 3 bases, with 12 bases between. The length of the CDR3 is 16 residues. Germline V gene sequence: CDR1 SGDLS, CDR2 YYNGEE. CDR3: CASSVVGRRDTGELFF. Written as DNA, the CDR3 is TGTGCCAGCAGCGTAGTGGGTCGGAGAGACACCGGGGAGCTGTTTTTT.

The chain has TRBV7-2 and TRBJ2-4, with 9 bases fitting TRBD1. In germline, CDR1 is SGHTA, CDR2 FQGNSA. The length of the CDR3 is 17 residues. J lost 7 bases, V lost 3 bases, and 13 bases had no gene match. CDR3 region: CASSFPGQGGINNIQYF. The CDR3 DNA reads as TGTGCCAGCAGCTTCCCGGGACAGGGAGGAATAAACAACATTCAGTACTTC.

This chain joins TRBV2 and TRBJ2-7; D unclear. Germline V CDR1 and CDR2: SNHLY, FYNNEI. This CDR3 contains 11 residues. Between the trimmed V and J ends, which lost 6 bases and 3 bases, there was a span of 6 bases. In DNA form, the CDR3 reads TGTGCCAGCAGCCCACACTACGAGCAGTACTTC. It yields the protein CASSPHYEQYF.

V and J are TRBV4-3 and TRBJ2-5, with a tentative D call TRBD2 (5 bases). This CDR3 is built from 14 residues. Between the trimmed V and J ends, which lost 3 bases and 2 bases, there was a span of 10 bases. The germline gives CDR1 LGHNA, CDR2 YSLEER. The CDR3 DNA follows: TGCGCCAGCAGCCAGGTACTAGTACAAGAGACCCAGTACTTC. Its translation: CASSQVLVQETQYF.

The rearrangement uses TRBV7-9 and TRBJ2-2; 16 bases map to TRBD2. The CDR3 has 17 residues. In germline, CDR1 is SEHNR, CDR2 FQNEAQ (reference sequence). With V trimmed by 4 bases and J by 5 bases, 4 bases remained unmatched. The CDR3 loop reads CASSSGTSGRGTGELFF. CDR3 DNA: TGTGCCAGCAGCTCGGGGACTAGCGGGAGGGGTACCGGGGAGCTGTTTTTT.

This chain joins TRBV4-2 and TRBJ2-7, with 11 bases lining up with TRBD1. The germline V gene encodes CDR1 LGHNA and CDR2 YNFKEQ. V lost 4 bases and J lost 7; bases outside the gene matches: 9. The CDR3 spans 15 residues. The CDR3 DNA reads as TGTGCCAGCAGCCCTACCCGGACAGGGGGCTCGGAGCAGTACTTC. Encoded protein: CASSPTRTGGSEQYF.

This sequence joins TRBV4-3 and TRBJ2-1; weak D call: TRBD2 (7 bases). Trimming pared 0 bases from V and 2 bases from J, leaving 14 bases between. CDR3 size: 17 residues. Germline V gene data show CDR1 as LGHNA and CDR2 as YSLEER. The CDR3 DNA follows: TGCGCCAGCAGCCAAGATCCTGGGGGGGCCCCCTACAATGAGCAGTTCTTC. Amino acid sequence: CASSQDPGGAPYNEQFF.

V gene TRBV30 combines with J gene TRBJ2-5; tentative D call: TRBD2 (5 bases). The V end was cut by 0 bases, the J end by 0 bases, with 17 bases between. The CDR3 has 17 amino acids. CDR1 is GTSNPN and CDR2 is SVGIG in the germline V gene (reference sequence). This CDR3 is CAWSVLVGMGNQETQYF. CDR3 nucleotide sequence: TGTGCCTGGAGTGTACTAGTAGGGATGGGTAACCAAGAGACCCAGTACTTC.

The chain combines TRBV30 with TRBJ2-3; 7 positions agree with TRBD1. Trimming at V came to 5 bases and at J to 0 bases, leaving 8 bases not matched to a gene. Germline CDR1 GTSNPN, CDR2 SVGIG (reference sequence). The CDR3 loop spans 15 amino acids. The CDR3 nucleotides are TGTGCCTGGCTCTCCCAGGGGGTTAGCACAGATACGCAGTATTTT. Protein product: CAWLSQGVSTDTQYF.

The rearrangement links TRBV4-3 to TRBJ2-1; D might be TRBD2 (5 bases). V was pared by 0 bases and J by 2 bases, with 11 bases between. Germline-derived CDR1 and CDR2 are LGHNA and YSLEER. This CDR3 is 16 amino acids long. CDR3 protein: CASSQDVRVTYNEQFF. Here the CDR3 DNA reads TGCGCCAGCAGCCAAGACGTGCGGGTGACCTACAATGAGCAGTTCTTC.

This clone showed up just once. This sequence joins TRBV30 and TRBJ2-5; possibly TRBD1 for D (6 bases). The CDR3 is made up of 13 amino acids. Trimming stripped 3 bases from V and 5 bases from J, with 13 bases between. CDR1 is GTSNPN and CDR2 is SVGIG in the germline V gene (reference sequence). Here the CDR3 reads CAWSGGQGETQYF. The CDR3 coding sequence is TGTGCCTGGAGCGGCGGGCAGGGGGAGACCCAGTACTTC.

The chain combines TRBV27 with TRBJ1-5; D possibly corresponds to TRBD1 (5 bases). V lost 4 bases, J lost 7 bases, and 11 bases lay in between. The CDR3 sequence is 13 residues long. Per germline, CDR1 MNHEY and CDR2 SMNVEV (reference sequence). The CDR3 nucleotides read TGTGCCAGCAGTTCAGGGAGGGACCAGCCCCAGCATTTT. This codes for CASSSGRDQPQHF.